Below, 18 T cell receptor beta chains from the same sample are listed, as sequenced in a study of metastatic and nonmetastatic thyroid tumors. TCRdb reprocessed the PCR reads using MiXCR. The sample gives more than 40,000 clones, roughly 31% of which show up once; nearly 10% is in the top ten. Every patient was untreated before thyroid surgery. Sequenced material: blood. All receptors derive from a male donor with papillary thyroid cancer or a benign thyroid nodule (not recorded which). Some clones in this sample may be carry-over from other donors' samples.

This clone showed up many times. The chain couples TRBV9 to TRBJ2-1; 13 nucleotides line up with TRBD2. The CDR3 sequence is 15 residues long. V lost 4 bases and J lost 5; bases outside the gene matches: 3. Germline V gene data show CDR1 as SGDLS and CDR2 as YYNGEE. The CDR3 sequence is CASSSGLAGHNEQFF. Written as DNA, the CDR3 is TGTGCCAGCAGCTCGGGACTAGCGGGACACAATGAGCAGTTCTTC.

Details on this clone: This may arise from a read error, as a much more abundant clone is one base away. This sequence joins TRBV28 and TRBJ1-2; D is possibly TRBD1 (6 bases). The ends were cut back, 7 bases at V and 6 bases at J, with 21 bases in the middle. The CDR3 covers 15 residues. Germline CDR1 and CDR2: MDHEN and SYDVKM. CDR3 in amino acids: CASTLRTLQGNGYTF. DNA of the CDR3: TGTGCCAGCACCTTGCGCACACTACAGGGTAATGGCTACACCTTC.

Many counts were recorded for this clone. The rearrangement joins TRBV3-1 to TRBJ2-5; 7 bases are a match to TRBD1. The CDR3 sequence is 13 residues long. Losses at the gene ends were 9 bases for V and 2 bases for J; bases not matched to a gene: 6. The germline CDR1 and CDR2 sequences are LGHDT and YNNKEL (reference sequence). Here the CDR3 reads CASTLGQQETQYF. The CDR3 DNA is TGTGCCAGTACTCTGGGACAGCAAGAGACCCAGTACTTC.

This clone was detected many times. This chain uses TRBV6-1 with TRBJ2-6; no definite D call. Germline assignment: CDR1 MNHNS and CDR2 SASEGT. V lost 5 bases and J lost 4, with 9 bases in between. The CDR3 sequence is 14 residues long. The DNA for the CDR3 is TGTGCCAGCAGTATTTCTCTGGGGGCCAACGTCCTGACTTTC. Amino acids: CASSISLGANVLTF.

The chain recombines TRBV10-3 with TRBJ1-2, with TRBD1 identical over 12 bases. Germline V gives CDR1 ENHRY, CDR2 SYGVKD. The CDR3 is 15 residues long. J gave up 13 bases and V 6 bases, and 15 bases lay outside the gene matches. CDR3 residues: CAISTGQGAGYGRTF. The CDR3 region has the DNA TGTGCCATCAGCACGGGACAGGGGGCCGGCTATGGCCGCACCTTC.

A word on this clone: A junction end diverges from the germline sequence, so it may reflect a read error. The chain uses TRBV20-1 and TRBJ1-1; D is undetermined. CDR1 is DFQATT, CDR2 SNEGSKA, per germline (reference sequence). The CDR3 consists of 13 residues. The CDR3 DNA follows: TGCTGTGCTAGAGATGGGGAAAACACTGAAGCTTTATTT. This encodes CCARDGENTEALF.

This clone was observed a few times. Because the CDR3 is missing its conserved closing phenylalanine or tryptophan, this is likely a read error. The V call is TRBV19, the J call TRBJ2-7, with TRBD2 identical over 8 bases. The germline V gene encodes CDR1 LNHDA and CDR2 SQIVND (reference sequence). J was trimmed by 5 bases and V by 7 bases; bases with no gene match: 10. This CDR3 has 14 amino acids. CDR3 nucleotides: TGTGCCAGTAAGCCGGGGGGGCCTCTCGACGAGCAGTACCTC. Its protein product is CASKPGGPLDEQYL.

The chain is built from TRBV10-1 and TRBJ2-1, with D possibly TRBD2 on 5 matching bases. Germline V gene lookup returns CDR1 WNHNN and CDR2 SYGVQD (reference sequence). The CDR3 sequence is 15 residues long. The V end lost 5 bases, the J end lost 8 bases, and 19 bases lay between the germline ends. The CDR3 nucleotides read TGCGCCAGCAGTCGCAGCTTAGCGAACATGGATGAGCAGTTCTTC. Its protein product is CASSRSLANMDEQFF.

This sequence joins TRBV6-2 or TRBV6-3 and TRBJ2-7, with 11 bases matching TRBD2. Germline V gene lookup returns CDR1 MNHEY and CDR2 SVGEGT. CDR3 length: 17 residues. The V and J ends lost 4 bases and 1 base, in that order; junction bases with no gene match: 9. CDR3 loop: CASSSFGLAGGSYEQYF. CDR3 nucleotides: TGTGCCAGCAGTTCCTTCGGACTAGCGGGTGGATCCTACGAGCAGTACTTC.

The rearrangement joins TRBV12-3 or TRBV12-4 to TRBJ1-1; D not resolved. Trimming shortened V by 6 bases and J by 8 bases, and 7 bases separated the two germline ends. The length of the CDR3 is 10 residues. The CDR3 DNA reads TGTGCCAGCAGCAACAGAGAAGCTTTCTTT. It codes for CASSNREAFF.

V is TRBV7-9 and J is TRBJ1-5, with a weak D call TRBD1 (5 bases). Germline assignment: CDR1 SEHNR and CDR2 FQNEAQ (reference sequence). V was clipped by 8 bases and J by 3 bases, with 14 bases between them. CDR3 length: 14 residues. The CDR3 sequence is CASSSGAINQPQHF. DNA of the CDR3: TGTGCCAGCTCGTCCGGGGCCATCAATCAGCCCCAGCATTTT.

The V and J genes are TRBV11-1 and TRBJ2-1; D is unclear. The germline V and J ends were trimmed by 5 bases and 9 bases, with 17 bases remaining between them. Per germline, CDR1 SGHAT and CDR2 FQDESV (reference sequence). The CDR3 loop spans 14 amino acids. The CDR3 sequence: CASSAAPGRSEQFF. The CDR3 DNA sequence: TGTGCCAGCAGCGCCGCCCCAGGTAGGAGTGAGCAGTTCTTC. The variable domain in full, with the rest retrieved from reference TRBV11-1 and TRBJ2-1, is EAEVAQSPRYKITEKSQAVAFWCDPISGHATLYWYRQILGQGPELLVQFQDESVVDDSQLPKDRFSAERLKGVDSTLKIQPAELGDSAMYLCASSAAPGRSEQFFGPGTRLTVL.

The CDR3 DNA is TGCAGTGCTAGGAAGGACAGGGGGCTCATTAATGAAAAACTGTTTTTT. Its translation is CSARKDRGLINEKLFF. The genes are TRBV20-1 and TRBJ1-4, with 11 nucleotides matching TRBD1. The germline V gene encodes CDR1 DFQATT and CDR2 SNEGSKA (reference sequence). This CDR3 has 16 residues. V shed 3 bases and J 4 bases; nucleotides not matched to a gene: 7.

Many counts were recorded for this clone. The chain employs TRBV3-1 and TRBJ2-4, with 8 bases identical to TRBD2. The CDR3 is 15 amino acids. Germline lookup yields CDR1 LGHDT and CDR2 YNNKEL (reference sequence). Unmatched junction bases numbered 3, after V lost 2 bases and J lost 3 bases. DNA for the CDR3: TGTGCCAGCAGCCAACGGGGGGGACTCAAAAACATTCAGTACTTC. It translates to CASSQRGGLKNIQYF.

This clone occurred a few times. V usage is TRBV7-2 and J usage is TRBJ2-7; no clear D. Trimming cost V 4 bases and J 7 bases, with 14 bases left between them. CDR3 length: 13 amino acids. Germline V gene lookup returns CDR1 SGHTA and CDR2 FQGNSA. CDR3 DNA sequence: TGTGCCAGCAGCTCCCCTCAAAATGGGGAGCAGTACTTC. It encodes CASSSPQNGEQYF.

This clone has just a few counts. The V gene is TRBV28, the J gene TRBJ1-5, with D hard to call. The CDR3 length is 15 residues. In germline, CDR1 is MDHEN, CDR2 SYDVKM. V lost 7 bases and J 0 bases, leaving 13 bases between the germline ends. In DNA form, the CDR3 reads TGTGCCAGCAAGGAAAAATTTTATAGCAATCAGCCCCAGCATTTT. Its protein product is CASKEKFYSNQPQHF.

Concerning this clone: This same CDR3 is encoded by further DNA sequences in the sample. The chain is built from TRBV19 and TRBJ2-3, with D perhaps matching TRBD1 (7 bases). The CDR3 is made up of 13 amino acids. Germline V gene data show CDR1 as LNHDA and CDR2 as SQIVND (reference sequence). Trimming took off 5 bases at V and 5 bases at J, with 11 bases between the two ends. The CDR3 region is CASSQGEVDTQYF. The CDR3 nucleotides are TGTGCCAGTAGTCAGGGGGAGGTAGATACGCAGTATTTT. The entire variable domain, with the rest obtained from reference TRBV19 and TRBJ2-3, is as follows: DGGITQSPKYLFRKEGQNVTLSCEQNLNHDAMYWYRQDPGQGLRLIYYSQIVNDFQKGDIAEGYSVSREKKESFPLTVTSAQKNPTAFYLCASSQGEVDTQYFGPGTRLTVL.

The chain combines TRBV6-1 with TRBJ1-6; no clear D. The CDR3 is made up of 17 amino acids. The V end lost 6 bases, the J end lost 0 bases, and 15 bases lay between the germline ends. Germline CDR1 is MNHNS and CDR2 is SASEGT. This chain's CDR3 is CASSPRQERSYNSPLHF. The CDR3 coding sequence is TGTGCCAGCAGCCCCAGGCAGGAACGCTCCTATAATTCACCCCTCCACTTT.